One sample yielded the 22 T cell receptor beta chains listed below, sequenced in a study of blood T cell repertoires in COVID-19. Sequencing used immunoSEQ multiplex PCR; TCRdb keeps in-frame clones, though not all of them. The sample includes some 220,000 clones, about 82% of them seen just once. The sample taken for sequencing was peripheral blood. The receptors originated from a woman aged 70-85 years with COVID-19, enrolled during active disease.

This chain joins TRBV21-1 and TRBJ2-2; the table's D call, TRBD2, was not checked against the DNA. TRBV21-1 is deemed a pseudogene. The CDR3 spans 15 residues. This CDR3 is CATECPLFCAGELFF. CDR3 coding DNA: TGTGCCACCGAATGCCCCCTATTTTGTGCCGGGGAGCTGTTTTTT.

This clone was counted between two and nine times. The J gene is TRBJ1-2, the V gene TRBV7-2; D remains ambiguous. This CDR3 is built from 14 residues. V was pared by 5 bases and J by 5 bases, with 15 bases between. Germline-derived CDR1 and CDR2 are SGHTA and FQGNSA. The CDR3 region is CASSLFREGYGYTF. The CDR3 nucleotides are TGTGCCAGCAGCCTATTTCGGGAGGGATATGGCTACACCTTC.

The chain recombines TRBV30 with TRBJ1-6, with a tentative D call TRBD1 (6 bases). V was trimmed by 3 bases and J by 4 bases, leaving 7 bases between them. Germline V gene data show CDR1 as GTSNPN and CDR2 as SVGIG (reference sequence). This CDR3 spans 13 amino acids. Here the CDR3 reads CAWSGQYNSPLHF. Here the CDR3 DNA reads TGTGCCTGGAGCGGACAGTATAATTCACCCCTCCACTTT.

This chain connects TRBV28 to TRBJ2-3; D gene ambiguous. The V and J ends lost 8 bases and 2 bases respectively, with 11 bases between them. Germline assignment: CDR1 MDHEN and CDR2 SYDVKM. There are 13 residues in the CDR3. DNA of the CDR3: TGTGCCAGCGGTCTACCGCACACAGATACGCAGTATTTT. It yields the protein CASGLPHTDTQYF.

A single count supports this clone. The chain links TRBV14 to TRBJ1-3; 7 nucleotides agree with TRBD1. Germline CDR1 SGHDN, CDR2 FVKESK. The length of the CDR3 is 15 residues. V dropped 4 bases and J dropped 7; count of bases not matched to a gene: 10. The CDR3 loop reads CASSRTSQGWNTIYF. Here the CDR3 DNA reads TGTGCCAGCAGCCGAACATCACAGGGGTGGAACACCATATATTTT.

The CDR3 DNA reads TGTGCCAGCGGACAGGGGTGGATGAACACTGAAGCTTTCTTT. It yields the protein CASGQGWMNTEAFF. The J gene is TRBJ1-1, the V gene TRBV9, with 9 bases that match TRBD1. Germline values: CDR1 SGDLS, CDR2 YYNGEE. V trimming: 7 bases; J trimming: 0 bases; junction bases outside the gene matches: 4. This CDR3 has 14 residues.

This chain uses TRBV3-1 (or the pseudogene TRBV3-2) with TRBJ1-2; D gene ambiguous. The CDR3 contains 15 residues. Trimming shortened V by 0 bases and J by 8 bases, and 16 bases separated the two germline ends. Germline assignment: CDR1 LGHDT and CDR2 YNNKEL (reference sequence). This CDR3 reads CASSQEAARSYGYTF. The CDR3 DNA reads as TGTGCCAGCAGCCAAGAGGCGGCCAGATCGTACGGCTACACCTTC.

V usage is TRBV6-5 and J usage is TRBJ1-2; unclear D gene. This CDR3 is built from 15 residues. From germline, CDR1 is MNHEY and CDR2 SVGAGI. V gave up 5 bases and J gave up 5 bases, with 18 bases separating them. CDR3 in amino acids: CASSQSGFAFYGYTF. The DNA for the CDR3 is TGTGCCAGCAGTCAGTCCGGGTTCGCGTTTTATGGCTACACCTTC.

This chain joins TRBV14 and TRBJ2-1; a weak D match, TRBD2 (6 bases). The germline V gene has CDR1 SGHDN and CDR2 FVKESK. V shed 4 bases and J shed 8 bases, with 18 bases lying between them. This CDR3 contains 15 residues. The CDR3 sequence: CASSPSGLHPHEQFF. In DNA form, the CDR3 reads TGTGCCAGCAGCCCGAGCGGACTACATCCCCATGAGCAGTTCTTC.

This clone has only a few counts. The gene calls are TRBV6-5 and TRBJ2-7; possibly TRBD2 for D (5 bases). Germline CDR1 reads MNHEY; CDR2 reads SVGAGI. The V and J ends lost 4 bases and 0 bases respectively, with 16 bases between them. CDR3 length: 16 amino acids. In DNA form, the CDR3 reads TGTGCCAGCAGTTCCATGGCGGGTTTGATCTCCTACGAGCAGTACTTC. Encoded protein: CASSSMAGLISYEQYF.

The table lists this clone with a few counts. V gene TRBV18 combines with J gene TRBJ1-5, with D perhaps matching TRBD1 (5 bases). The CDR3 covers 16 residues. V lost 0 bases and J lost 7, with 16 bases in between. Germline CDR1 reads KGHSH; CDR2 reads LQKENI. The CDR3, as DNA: TGTGCCAGCTCACCACCGACGTCCAGGGAACGGCAGCCCCAGCATTTT. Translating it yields CASSPPTSRERQPQHF.

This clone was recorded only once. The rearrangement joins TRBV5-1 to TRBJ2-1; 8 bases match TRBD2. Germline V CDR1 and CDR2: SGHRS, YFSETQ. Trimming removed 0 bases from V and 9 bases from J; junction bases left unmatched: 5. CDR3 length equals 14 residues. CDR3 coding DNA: TGCGCCAGCAGCTTGGAAGCGGGAGACGCTGAGCAGTTCTTC. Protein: CASSLEAGDAEQFF.

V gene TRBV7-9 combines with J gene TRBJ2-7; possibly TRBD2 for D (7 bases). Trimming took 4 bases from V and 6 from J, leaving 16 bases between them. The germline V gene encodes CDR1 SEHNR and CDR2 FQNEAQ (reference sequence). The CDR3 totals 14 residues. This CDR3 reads CASSSDHREGEQYF. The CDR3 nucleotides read TGTGCCAGCAGCTCGGACCACAGGGAGGGCGAGCAGTACTTC.

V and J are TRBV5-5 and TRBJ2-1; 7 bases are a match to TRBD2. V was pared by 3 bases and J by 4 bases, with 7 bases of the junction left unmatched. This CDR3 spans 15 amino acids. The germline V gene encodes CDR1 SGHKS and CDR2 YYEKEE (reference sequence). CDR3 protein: CASSSSGGSYNEQFF. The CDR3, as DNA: TGTGCCAGCAGCTCCAGCGGCGGGAGTTACAATGAGCAGTTCTTC. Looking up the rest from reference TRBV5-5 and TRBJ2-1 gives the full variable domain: DAGVTQSPTHLIKTRGQQVTLRCSPISGHKSVSWYQQVLGQGPQFIFQYYEKEERGRGNFPDRFSARQFPNYSSELNVNALLLGDSALYLCASSSSGGSYNEQFFGPGTRLTVL.

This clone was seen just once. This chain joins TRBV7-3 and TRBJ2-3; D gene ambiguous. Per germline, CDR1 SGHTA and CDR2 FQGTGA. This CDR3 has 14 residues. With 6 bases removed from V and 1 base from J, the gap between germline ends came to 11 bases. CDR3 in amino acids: CASSRNSGTDTQYF. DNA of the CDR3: TGTGCCAGCAGTCGTAATTCAGGCACAGATACGCAGTATTTT. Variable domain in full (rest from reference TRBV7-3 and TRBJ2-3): GAGVSQTPSNKVTEKGKYVELRCDPISGHTALYWYRQSLGQGPEFLIYFQGTGAADDSGLPNDRFFAVRPEGSVSTLKIQRTERGDSAVYLCASSRNSGTDTQYFGPGTRLTVL.

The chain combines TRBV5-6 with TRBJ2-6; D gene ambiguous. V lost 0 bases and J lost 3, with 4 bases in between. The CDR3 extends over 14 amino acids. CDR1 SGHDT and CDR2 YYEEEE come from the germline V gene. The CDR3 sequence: CASSLAVGANVLTF. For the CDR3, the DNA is TGTGCCAGCAGCTTGGCAGTTGGGGCCAACGTCCTGACTTTC.

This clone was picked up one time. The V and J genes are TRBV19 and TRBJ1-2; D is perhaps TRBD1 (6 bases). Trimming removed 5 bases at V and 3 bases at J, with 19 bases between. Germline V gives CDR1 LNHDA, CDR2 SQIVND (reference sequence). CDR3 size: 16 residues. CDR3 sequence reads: CASSPPQGRRDYGYTF. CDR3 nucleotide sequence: TGTGCCAGTAGTCCGCCACAGGGTCGGCGGGACTATGGCTACACCTTC.

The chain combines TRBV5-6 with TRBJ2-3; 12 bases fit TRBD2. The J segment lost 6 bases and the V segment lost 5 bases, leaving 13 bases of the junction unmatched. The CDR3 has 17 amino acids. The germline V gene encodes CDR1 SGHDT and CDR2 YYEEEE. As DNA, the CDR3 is TGTGCCAGCAGTCGCTCCTTACTAGCGGGAGGTGGGGATACGCAGTATTTT. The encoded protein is CASSRSLLAGGGDTQYF.

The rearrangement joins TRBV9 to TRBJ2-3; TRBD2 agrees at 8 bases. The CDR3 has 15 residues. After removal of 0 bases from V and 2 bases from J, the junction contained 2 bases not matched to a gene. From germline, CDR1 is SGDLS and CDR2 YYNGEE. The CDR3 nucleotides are TGTGCCAGCAGCGTAGCTAGCGGGTTCACAGATACGCAGTATTTT. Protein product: CASSVASGFTDTQYF.

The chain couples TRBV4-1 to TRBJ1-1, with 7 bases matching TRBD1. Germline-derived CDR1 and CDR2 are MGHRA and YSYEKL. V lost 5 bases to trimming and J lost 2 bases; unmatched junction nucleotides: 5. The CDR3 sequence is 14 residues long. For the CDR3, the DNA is TGCGCCAGCAGCGCCGACAGGGCTAACACTGAAGCTTTCTTT. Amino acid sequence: CASSADRANTEAFF.

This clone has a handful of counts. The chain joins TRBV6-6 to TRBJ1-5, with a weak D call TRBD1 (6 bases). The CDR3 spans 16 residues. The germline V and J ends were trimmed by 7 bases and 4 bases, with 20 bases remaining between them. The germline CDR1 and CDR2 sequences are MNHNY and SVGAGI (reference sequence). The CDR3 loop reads CASILTLTGGNQPQHF. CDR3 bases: TGTGCCAGCATCCTAACATTGACAGGTGGGAATCAGCCCCAGCATTTT.

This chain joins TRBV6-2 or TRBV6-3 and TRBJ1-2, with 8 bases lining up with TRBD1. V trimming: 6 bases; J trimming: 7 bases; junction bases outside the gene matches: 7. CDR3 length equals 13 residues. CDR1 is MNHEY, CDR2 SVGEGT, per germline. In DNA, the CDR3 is TGTGCCAGCAGCTCGACAGGGGTTGGTGGCTACACCTTC. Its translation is CASSSTGVGGYTF.